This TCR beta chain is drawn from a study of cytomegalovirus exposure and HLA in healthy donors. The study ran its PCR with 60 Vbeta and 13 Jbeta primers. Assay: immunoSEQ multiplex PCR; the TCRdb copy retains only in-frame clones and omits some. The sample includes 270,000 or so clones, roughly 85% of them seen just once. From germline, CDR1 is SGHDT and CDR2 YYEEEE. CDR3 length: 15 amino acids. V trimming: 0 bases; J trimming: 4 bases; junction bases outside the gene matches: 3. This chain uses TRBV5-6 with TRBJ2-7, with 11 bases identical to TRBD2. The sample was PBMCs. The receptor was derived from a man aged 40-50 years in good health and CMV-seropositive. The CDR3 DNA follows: TGTGCCAGCAGCTTGGCCCCTAGCGGGAGGTACGAGCAGTACTTC. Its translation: CASSLAPSGRYEQYF.